Listed below are T cell receptor beta chains from one sample, sequenced in a study of cytomegalovirus exposure and HLA in healthy donors. Data came from immunoSEQ multiplex PCR; TCRdb stores just in-frame clones and leaves some out. The table includes 100,000 to 150,000 clones, approximately 78% detected once. Material: PBMCs. These receptors all come from a woman aged 40 to 50 in good health and CMV-seropositive. CDR3s leave out the opening cysteine and the closing phenylalanine or tryptophan. The order of the fields is J gene, D gene, V gene, CDR3 protein. A D gene is named only where the DNA matches it firmly.

J gene: TRBJ2-2; D gene: -; V gene: TRBV18; CDR3 protein: ASSPAGPGELF
J gene: TRBJ2-7; D gene: TRBD2; V gene: TRBV15; CDR3 protein: ATSVTGHGRAREQY
J gene: TRBJ2-7; D gene: -; V gene: TRBV14; CDR3 protein: ASSQARTTLYEQY
J gene: TRBJ2-7; D gene: TRBD2; V gene: TRBV7-7; CDR3 protein: ASSFPATGTSGRAAYEQY
J gene: TRBJ2-3; D gene: TRBD2; V gene: TRBV6-1; CDR3 protein: ASSEGGTSGRSSQY
J gene: TRBJ1-1; D gene: -; V gene: TRBV10-3; CDR3 protein: AISEPVGTQSEAF
J gene: TRBJ1-5; D gene: -; V gene: TRBV6-1; CDR3 protein: ASSDQGGNQPQH
J gene: TRBJ1-1; D gene: -; V gene: TRBV7-2; CDR3 protein: ASSLGTQVEAF
J gene: TRBJ2-7; D gene: -; V gene: TRBV29-1; CDR3 protein: SVGHSREQY
J gene: TRBJ2-5; D gene: TRBD2; V gene: TRBV12-5; CDR3 protein: ASGTTSAQETQY
J gene: TRBJ1-1; D gene: -; V gene: TRBV7-6; CDR3 protein: ASSPRQQGTEAF
J gene: TRBJ2-3; D gene: TRBD2; V gene: TRBV7-6; CDR3 protein: ASSLASLAGGSTDTQY
J gene: TRBJ2-7; D gene: TRBD1; V gene: TRBV9; CDR3 protein: ASSVEGTGVYEQY
J gene: TRBJ2-7; D gene: -; V gene: TRBV4-1; CDR3 protein: ASSQRTPSSYEQY
J gene: TRBJ2-3; D gene: TRBD2; V gene: TRBV6-4; CDR3 protein: ASSGLAGGSTDTQY
J gene: TRBJ1-6; D gene: -; V gene: TRBV28; CDR3 protein: ASSLDSLQEIRDSPLH
J gene: TRBJ1-2; D gene: -; V gene: TRBV2; CDR3 protein: ASSRDTYYGYT
J gene: TRBJ1-3; D gene: -; V gene: TRBV7-8; CDR3 protein: ASSLAGDRTSSGNTIY
J gene: TRBJ2-1; D gene: -; V gene: TRBV7-6; CDR3 protein: ASSSPQGSYNEQF
J gene: TRBJ1-6; D gene: -; V gene: TRBV9; CDR3 protein: ASSLLGDSPLH
J gene: TRBJ1-1; D gene: -; V gene: TRBV19; CDR3 protein: ASSPTMASEAF
J gene: TRBJ2-7; D gene: -; V gene: TRBV7-6; CDR3 protein: ASSSGQSIEQY
J gene: TRBJ2-1; D gene: TRBD1; V gene: TRBV7-2; CDR3 protein: ASSSTGRNEQF
J gene: TRBJ2-7; D gene: TRBD2; V gene: TRBV5-5; CDR3 protein: ASSLAGTSATYEQY
J gene: TRBJ1-2; D gene: TRBD1; V gene: TRBV19; CDR3 protein: ASSILTGGAASYGYT
J gene: TRBJ2-7; D gene: -; V gene: TRBV11-3; CDR3 protein: ASSLEYAYEQY
J gene: TRBJ1-2; D gene: TRBD1; V gene: TRBV27; CDR3 protein: ASSFYGQGDGYT
J gene: TRBJ2-4; D gene: -; V gene: TRBV19; CDR3 protein: ASSRTVFIGLAKNIQY
J gene: TRBJ1-3; D gene: TRBD1; V gene: TRBV28; CDR3 protein: ASSVRGNTIY
J gene: TRBJ1-3; D gene: -; V gene: TRBV19; CDR3 protein: ASSPRGTSGNTIY
J gene: TRBJ1-2; D gene: -; V gene: TRBV11-2; CDR3 protein: ASSSAGNLYGYT
J gene: -; D gene: TRBD2; V gene: TRBV27; CDR3 protein: ASRATSGNYEQY
J gene: TRBJ2-5; D gene: -; V gene: TRBV7-2; CDR3 protein: ASSLSSQTQY
J gene: TRBJ1-1; D gene: TRBD1; V gene: TRBV2; CDR3 protein: ASVGQGATEAF
J gene: TRBJ2-6; D gene: TRBD1; V gene: TRBV4-3; CDR3 protein: ASSQESGQVTGANVLT
J gene: TRBJ2-2; D gene: -; V gene: TRBV6-1; CDR3 protein: ASSDRGSNTGELF
J gene: TRBJ1-1; D gene: -; V gene: TRBV28; CDR3 protein: ASSLSPDFTEAF
J gene: TRBJ2-2; D gene: -; V gene: TRBV5-1; CDR3 protein: ASSLFRNGGELF
J gene: TRBJ1-4; D gene: -; V gene: TRBV5-1; CDR3 protein: ASSLAGANEKLF
J gene: TRBJ2-7; D gene: TRBD1; V gene: TRBV5-1; CDR3 protein: ASSLDGTGSYEQY
J gene: TRBJ1-2; D gene: TRBD1; V gene: TRBV29-1; CDR3 protein: SVTGQGLGYT
J gene: TRBJ2-7; D gene: TRBD1; V gene: TRBV7-6; CDR3 protein: ASSGRDRDYEQY
J gene: TRBJ1-4; D gene: -; V gene: TRBV4-2; CDR3 protein: ASSQEKTATNEKLF
J gene: TRBJ1-4; D gene: TRBD1; V gene: TRBV28; CDR3 protein: ASSLPGQGNEKLF
J gene: TRBJ1-3; D gene: TRBD1; V gene: TRBV27; CDR3 protein: ASSFRDSFSGNTIY
J gene: TRBJ2-1; D gene: -; V gene: TRBV27; CDR3 protein: ASSLRKSSYNEQF
J gene: TRBJ1-1; D gene: -; V gene: TRBV5-1; CDR3 protein: ASSFRSGHTEAF
J gene: TRBJ1-5; D gene: TRBD1; V gene: TRBV12-5; CDR3 protein: ASGLDQGARNQPQH
J gene: TRBJ1-5; D gene: -; V gene: TRBV6-1; CDR3 protein: ASRAGWGNQPQH
J gene: TRBJ1-1; D gene: TRBD1; V gene: TRBV29-1; CDR3 protein: SPPGQKNTEAF
J gene: TRBJ1-5; D gene: TRBD1; V gene: TRBV19; CDR3 protein: ASSTPGQGSNQPQH
J gene: TRBJ2-7; D gene: TRBD1; V gene: TRBV19; CDR3 protein: ASSFGTGSFEQY
J gene: TRBJ2-2; D gene: -; V gene: TRBV19; CDR3 protein: ATQFLDSNTGELF
J gene: TRBJ1-2; D gene: TRBD1; V gene: TRBV6-5; CDR3 protein: ASRGQALYGYT
J gene: TRBJ2-7; D gene: -; V gene: TRBV9; CDR3 protein: ASSVEFGGEQY
J gene: TRBJ2-7; D gene: -; V gene: TRBV6-1; CDR3 protein: ASKAQYRYEQY
J gene: TRBJ2-7; D gene: TRBD1; V gene: TRBV2; CDR3 protein: ASSEDFGTAYEQY
J gene: TRBJ2-7; D gene: TRBD2; V gene: TRBV7-8; CDR3 protein: ASSLALGSGGYEQY
J gene: TRBJ2-7; D gene: -; V gene: TRBV27; CDR3 protein: ASRGQVSYEQY